This TCR beta chain was observed in a study of T cells after yellow fever vaccination. Study-wide background: SMART-Seq v4 Ultra Low Input handled preparation of low-cell-number fractions.

The CDR3 runs 13 residues. The J segment lost 6 bases and the V segment lost 7 bases, leaving 7 bases of the junction unmatched. From germline, CDR1 is MNHNS and CDR2 SASEGT. Notes on the study in general: Clones from primary vaccination mostly reappeared after the booster (roughly 97% CD4, around 90% CD8). The secondary T-cell response peaked on day 5, not day 15, but was weaker.

This clonotype has only a few counts. Its antigen is unidentified. TCRdb analysed the 5' RACE reads with MiXCR anew, one entry per CDR3 protein. The profile shows almost 600,000 distinct CDR3 sequences, roughly 12% of them singletons. The receptor comes from a man aged 30-40 years who received the YFV17D yellow fever vaccine. This chain links TRBV6-1 with TRBJ2-3; 7 bases match TRBD2. Source: PBMCs, taken on the day of the yellow fever booster vaccination. The CDR3 nucleotides are TGTGCCAGCACGACTGCGCGGGGGGATACGCAGTATTTT. Residues: CASTTARGDTQYF.